Listed here are 13 T cell receptor beta chains from one sample, sequenced in a study of blood T cell repertoires in COVID-19 (dated by TCRdb to the early 2020s). Receptor libraries were prepared by the immunoSEQ multiplex PCR assay. What TCRdb holds here is the immuneACCESS table cut down to in-frame rearrangements. Part of the clones is not present; checked against another copy, under half of the missing clones reflect an unresolved V gene, and the others are unexplained. This sample comprises roughly 140,000 clones, 85% to 90% of them detected only once. The ten most abundant clones make up roughly 14% of the sample. Sequencing used peripheral blood. The receptors here all came from a woman aged 40 to 50 with acute or convalescent COVID-19.

This chain links TRBV5-1 with TRBJ2-1, with D possibly matching TRBD2 (5 bases). Germline CDR1 is SGHRS and CDR2 is YFSETQ. The CDR3 sequence is 12 residues long. V was pared by 0 bases and J by 10 bases, with 8 bases between. CDR3 nucleotide sequence: TGCGCCAGCAGCTTGGGAAGGGAGGAGCAGTTCTTC. Translation gives CASSLGREEQFF. The full variable domain, completed using reference TRBV5-1 and TRBJ2-1, is KAGVTQTPRYLIKTRGQQVTLSCSPISGHRSVSWYQQTPGQGLQFLFEYFSETQRNKGNFPGRFSGRQFSNSRSEMNVSTLELGDSALYLCASSLGREEQFFGPGTRLTVL.

The gene calls are TRBV2 and TRBJ2-3; D uncertain. Germline CDR1 and CDR2: SNHLY and FYNNEI. The CDR3 spans 12 residues. V was pared by 11 bases and J by 5 bases, with 14 bases between. CDR3 region: CAGGKLGDTQYF. The CDR3 DNA reads TGTGCCGGCGGCAAGTTAGGAGATACGCAGTATTTT.

The V and J genes are TRBV9 and TRBJ2-7; the match to TRBD2 covers 10 bases. Trimming cost V 4 bases and J 2 bases; bases outside gene matches: 3. The CDR3 spans 14 residues. Germline CDR1 is SGDLS and CDR2 is YYNGEE. In nucleotides, the CDR3 is TGTGCCAGCAGCCCTAGCGGGAGAACCTACGAGCAGTACTTC. It codes for CASSPSGRTYEQYF.

The rearrangement uses TRBV29-1 and TRBJ2-3; 9 bases match TRBD1. CDR3 length equals 14 residues. Germline trimming cut 4 bases from V and 4 bases from J; bases unmatched to any gene: 6. Germline V gene sequence: CDR1 SQVTM, CDR2 ANQGSEA. The CDR3 reads CSVVVQGAADTQYF. The CDR3 DNA reads TGCAGCGTTGTTGTACAGGGGGCGGCAGATACGCAGTATTTT.

The chain combines TRBV9 with TRBJ1-6; TRBD1 is a possible D gene (6 bases). V was shortened by 0 bases and J by 6 bases, with 16 bases between the two germline ends. The germline V gene encodes CDR1 SGDLS and CDR2 YYNGEE. This CDR3 has 17 amino acids. The CDR3 loop reads CASSVAGTRFGNSPLHF. DNA of the CDR3: TGTGCCAGCAGCGTAGCAGGGACAAGATTCGGTAATTCACCCCTCCACTTT.

V gene TRBV27 combines with J gene TRBJ2-1; 10 bases fit TRBD1. CDR1 MNHEY and CDR2 SMNVEV come from the germline V gene (reference sequence). The V gene end was trimmed by 7 bases and the J gene end by 3 bases; junction bases not matched to a gene: 6. This CDR3 has 15 residues. The CDR3 is CASMTGGVHYNEQFF. CDR3 in DNA: TGTGCCAGCATGACAGGGGGCGTCCACTACAATGAGCAGTTCTTC.

This chain connects TRBV3-1 (or the pseudogene TRBV3-2) to TRBJ2-2, with D possibly TRBD2 on 5 matching bases. The CDR3 is 16 residues long. The V end was cut by 0 bases, the J end by 8 bases, with 16 bases between. Germline CDR1 LGHDT, CDR2 YNNKEL (reference sequence). The CDR3 DNA follows: TGTGCCAGCAGCCAAGATAGTAATGGACTCAGAGGGGAGCTGTTTTTT. This gives the protein CASSQDSNGLRGELFF.

V and J are TRBV24-1 and TRBJ1-5; 7 bases match TRBD1. Unmatched junction bases numbered 4, after V lost 9 bases and J lost 3 bases. Germline lookup yields CDR1 KGHDR and CDR2 SFDVKD. CDR3 length: 13 amino acids. Here the CDR3 DNA reads TGTGCCACCGCGACAGGGTCCAATCAGCCCCAGCATTTT. This codes for CATATGSNQPQHF.

The chain links TRBV7-3 to TRBJ2-1; TRBD2 matches 10 bases. The CDR3 consists of 15 residues. After removal of 2 bases from V and 8 bases from J, the junction contained 6 bases not matched to a gene. Looked up from germline, CDR1 is SGHTA and CDR2 is FQGTGA. For the CDR3, the DNA is TGTGCCAGCAGCTTAGTACTAGCGGGGTATGATGAGCAGTTCTTC. This translates into CASSLVLAGYDEQFF.

J is TRBJ2-7 and V is TRBV29-1, with a possible D match to TRBD2 (5 bases). The CDR3 is 13 amino acids. Germline loops: CDR1 SQVTM, CDR2 ANQGSEA. Between the trimmed V and J ends, which lost 5 bases and 3 bases, there was a span of 14 bases. The CDR3 reads CSVIRTPDYEQYF. CDR3 sequence (DNA): TGCAGCGTTATTCGGACTCCTGACTACGAGCAGTACTTC.

The genes are TRBV7-9 and TRBJ1-1, with D possibly being TRBD1 (6 bases). This CDR3 contains 15 residues. The V and J ends lost 4 bases and 5 bases respectively, with 17 bases between them. The germline V gene encodes CDR1 SEHNR and CDR2 FQNEAQ (reference sequence). CDR3 in amino acids: CASSSFGGQGTEAFF. As DNA, the CDR3 is TGTGCCAGCAGCTCCTTCGGGGGGCAGGGGACTGAAGCTTTCTTT.

The rearrangement uses TRBV5-1 and TRBJ2-3; 10 bases are a match to TRBD1. Germline V gene data show CDR1 as SGHRS and CDR2 as YFSETQ. The J segment lost 3 bases and the V segment lost 8 bases, leaving 6 bases of the junction unmatched. The CDR3 is made up of 14 amino acids. The CDR3 DNA follows: TGCGCCAGTTCCGGGACAGGGGTTACAGATACGCAGTATTTT. Amino acid sequence: CASSGTGVTDTQYF. The entire variable domain, with the rest obtained from reference TRBV5-1 and TRBJ2-3, is as follows: KAGVTQTPRYLIKTRGQQVTLSCSPISGHRSVSWYQQTPGQGLQFLFEYFSETQRNKGNFPGRFSGRQFSNSRSEMNVSTLELGDSALYLCASSGTGVTDTQYFGPGTRLTVL.

A few counts support this clone. The chain carries TRBV3-1 (or the pseudogene TRBV3-2) and TRBJ2-7; D is possibly TRBD1 (5 bases). This CDR3 comprises 16 residues. Deletions cut 0 bases from V and 0 bases from J, with 12 bases between. Germline CDR1 LGHDT, CDR2 YNNKEL (reference sequence). The CDR3 sequence: CASSQDGAASSYEQYF. CDR3 DNA: TGTGCCAGCAGCCAAGATGGGGCAGCGAGCTCCTACGAGCAGTACTTC.